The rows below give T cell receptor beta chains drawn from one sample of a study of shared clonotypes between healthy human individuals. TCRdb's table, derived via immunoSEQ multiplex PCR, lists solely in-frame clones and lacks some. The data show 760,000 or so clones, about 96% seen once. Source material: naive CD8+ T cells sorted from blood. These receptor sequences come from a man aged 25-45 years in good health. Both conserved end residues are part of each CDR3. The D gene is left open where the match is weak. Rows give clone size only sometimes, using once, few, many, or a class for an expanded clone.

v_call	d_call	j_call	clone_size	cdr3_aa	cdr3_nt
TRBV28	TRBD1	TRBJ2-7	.	CASSGTGTAYEQYF	TGTGCCAGCAGTGGGACCGGGACAGCCTACGAGCAGTACTTC
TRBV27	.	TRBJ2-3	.	CASSFAPVSTDTQYF	TGTGCCAGCAGTTTCGCCCCGGTGAGCACAGATACGCAGTATTTT
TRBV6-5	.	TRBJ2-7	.	CASSYSKRTYEQYF	TGTGCCAGCAGTTACTCGAAGAGAACCTACGAGCAGTACTTC
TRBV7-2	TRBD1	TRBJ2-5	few	CASSLDRGRIQETQYF	TGTGCCAGCAGCTTAGACAGGGGGAGAATCCAAGAGACCCAGTACTTC
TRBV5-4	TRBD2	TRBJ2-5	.	CASSLYIRTSGRAQETQYF	TGTGCCAGCAGCCTCTATATTCGAACTAGCGGGAGGGCGCAAGAGACCCAGTACTTC
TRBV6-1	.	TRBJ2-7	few	CASTTTYEQYF	TGTGCCAGCACCACTACCTACGAGCAGTACTTC
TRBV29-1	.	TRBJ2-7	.	CSALEIGSYEQYF	TGCAGCGCTTTGGAGATAGGGAGCTACGAGCAGTACTTC
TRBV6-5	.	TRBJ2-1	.	CASSPLYNPNEQFF	TGTGCCAGCAGTCCCCTCTATAACCCCAATGAGCAGTTCTTC
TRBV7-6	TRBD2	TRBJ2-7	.	CASSHLAGLPERSYEQYF	TGTGCCAGCAGCCATTTAGCGGGTCTCCCAGAGAGGTCCTACGAGCAGTACTTC
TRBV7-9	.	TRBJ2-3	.	CASSLVGGGGTDTQYF	TGTGCCAGCAGCTTAGTTGGGGGCGGCGGGACAGATACGCAGTATTTT
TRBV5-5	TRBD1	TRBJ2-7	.	CASSSTGGSYEQYF	TGTGCCAGCAGCTCGACAGGGGGTTCCTACGAGCAGTACTTC
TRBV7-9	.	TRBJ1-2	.	CASSLGGLGYTF	TGTGCCAGCAGCTTGGGGGGATTGGGCTACACCTTC
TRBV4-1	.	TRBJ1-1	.	CASSQLGTREAFF	TGCGCCAGCAGCCAACTAGGGACGCGCGAAGCTTTCTTT
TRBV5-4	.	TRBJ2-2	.	CASSLGRVTGELFF	TGTGCCAGCAGCTTGGGTAGGGTCACCGGGGAGCTGTTTTTT
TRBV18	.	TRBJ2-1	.	CASSPGDYNEQFF	TGTGCCAGCTCACCAGGAGACTACAATGAGCAGTTCTTC
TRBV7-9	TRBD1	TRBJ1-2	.	CASSEGQGRGYTF	TGTGCCAGCAGCGAAGGACAGGGTCGGGGCTACACCTTC
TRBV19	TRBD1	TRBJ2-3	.	CATTGGGADTQYF	TGTGCCACCACAGGGGGAGGCGCAGATACGCAGTATTTT
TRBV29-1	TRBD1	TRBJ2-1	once	CSVLLNRGGEQFF	TGCAGCGTTTTACTTAACAGGGGTGGAGAGCAGTTCTTC
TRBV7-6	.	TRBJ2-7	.	CASSPEGARGYEQYF	TGTGCCAGCAGCCCGGAGGGGGCGCGGGGCTACGAGCAGTACTTC
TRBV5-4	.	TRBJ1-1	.	CASSPGRENTEAFF	TGTGCCAGCAGCCCGGGGAGGGAAAACACTGAAGCTTTCTTT
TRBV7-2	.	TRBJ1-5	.	CASSLRSSNQPQHF	TGTGCCAGCAGCTTACGTTCGAGTAATCAGCCCCAGCATTTT
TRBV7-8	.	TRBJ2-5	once	CASSLGGRGQETQYF	TGTGCCAGCAGCTTGGGAGGAAGGGGTCAAGAGACCCAGTACTTC
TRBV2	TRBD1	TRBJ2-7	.	CASRELTGISGEQYF	TGTGCCAGCAGGGAGCTGACAGGGATCTCGGGCGAGCAGTACTTC
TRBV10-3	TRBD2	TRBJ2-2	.	CAISTGSLAGANTGELFF	TGTGCCATCAGTACCGGGTCACTAGCGGGAGCTAACACCGGGGAGCTGTTTTTT
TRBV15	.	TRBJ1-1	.	CATSLLLGMNTEAFF	TGTGCCACCAGCCTACTCCTGGGCATGAACACTGAAGCTTTCTTT
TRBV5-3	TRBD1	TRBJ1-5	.	CARSLVPDRQGCHSNQPQHF	TGTGCCAGAAGCTTGGTTCCCGATAGACAGGGATGCCATAGCAATCAGCCCCAGCATTTT
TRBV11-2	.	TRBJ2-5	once	CASGLLREETQYF	TGTGCCAGCGGGTTACTCAGGGAAGAGACCCAGTACTTC
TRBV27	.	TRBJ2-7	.	CASSFTRAREQYF	TGTGCCAGCAGTTTCACGCGGGCCCGTGAGCAGTACTTC
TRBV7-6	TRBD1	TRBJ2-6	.	CASSLDRGLGANVLTF	TGTGCCAGCAGCTTAGACAGGGGGCTTGGGGCCAACGTCCTGACTTTC
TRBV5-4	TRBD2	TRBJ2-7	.	CASSLGGGEQYF	TGTGCCAGCAGCTTGGGGGGGGGCGAGCAGTACTTC
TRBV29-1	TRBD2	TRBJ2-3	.	CSVRGQTSGRDTQYF	TGCAGCGTTCGAGGCCAGACTAGCGGGAGGGATACGCAGTATTTT
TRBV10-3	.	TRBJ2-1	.	CAISEGNEQFF	TGTGCCATCAGTGAAGGGAATGAGCAGTTCTTC
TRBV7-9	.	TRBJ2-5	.	CASSGGEETQYF	TGTGCCAGCAGCGGCGGGGAAGAGACCCAGTACTTC
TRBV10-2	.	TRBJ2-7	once	CASSGSTRTTYEQYF	TGCGCCAGCAGTGGGAGCACCAGAACGACCTACGAGCAGTACTTC
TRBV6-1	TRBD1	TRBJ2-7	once	CASNNGQGAYEQYF	TGTGCCAGCAACAACGGGCAGGGGGCGTACGAGCAGTACTTC